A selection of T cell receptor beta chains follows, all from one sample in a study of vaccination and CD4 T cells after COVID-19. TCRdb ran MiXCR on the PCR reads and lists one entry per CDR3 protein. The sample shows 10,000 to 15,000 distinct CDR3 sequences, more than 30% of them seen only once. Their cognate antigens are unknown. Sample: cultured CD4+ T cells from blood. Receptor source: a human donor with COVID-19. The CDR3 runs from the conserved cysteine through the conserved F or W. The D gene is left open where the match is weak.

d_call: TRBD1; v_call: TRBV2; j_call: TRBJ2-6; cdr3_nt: TGTGCCAGCAGTGCTCGGACAGGGTGGGGGGCCAACGTCCTGACTTTC; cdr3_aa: CASSARTGWGANVLTF
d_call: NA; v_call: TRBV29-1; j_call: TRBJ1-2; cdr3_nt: TGCAGCGGCATCATAGGGGGGCAGTATGGCTACACCTTC; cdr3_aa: CSGIIGGQYGYTF
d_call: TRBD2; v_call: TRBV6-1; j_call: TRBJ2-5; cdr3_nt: TGTGCCAGCAGTGAAGTTTTAACGAATTGGGGGGGATTTGAGACCCAGTACTTC; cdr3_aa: CASSEVLTNWGGFETQYF
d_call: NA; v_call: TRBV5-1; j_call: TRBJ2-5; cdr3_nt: TGCGCCAGCAGTTTGCAGGAGGACCAAGAGACCCAGTACTTC; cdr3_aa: CASSLQEDQETQYF
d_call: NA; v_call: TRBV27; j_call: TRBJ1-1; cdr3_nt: TGTACCAGCAGTTTGTTGGGGACCCCCATGAACACTGAAGCTTTCTTT; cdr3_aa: CTSSLLGTPMNTEAFF
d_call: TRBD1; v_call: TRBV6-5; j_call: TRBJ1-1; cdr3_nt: TGTGCCAGCAGTTACCCTAGGACAGGGGGAGACACTGAAGCTTTCTTT; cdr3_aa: CASSYPRTGGDTEAFF
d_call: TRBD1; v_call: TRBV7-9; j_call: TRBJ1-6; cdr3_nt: TGTGCCAGCAGCTCCCTAATAGGACAGGGCGAGAATTCACCCCTCCACTTT; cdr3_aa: CASSSLIGQGENSPLHF
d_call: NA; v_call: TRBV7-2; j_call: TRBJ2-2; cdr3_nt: TGTGCCAGCAGTCAGACCTGGCGGTCCGCCGGGGAGCTGTTTTTT; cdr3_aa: CASSQTWRSAGELFF
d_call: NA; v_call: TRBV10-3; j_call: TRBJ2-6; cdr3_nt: TGTGCCATCAGTGAGTTAGGTTCTGGGGCCAACGTCCTGACTTTC; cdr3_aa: CAISELGSGANVLTF
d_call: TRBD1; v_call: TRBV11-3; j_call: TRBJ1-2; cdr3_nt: TGTGCCAGCAGCGGTAGTCGGGACAGGGACCTCTATGGCTACACCTTC; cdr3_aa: CASSGSRDRDLYGYTF
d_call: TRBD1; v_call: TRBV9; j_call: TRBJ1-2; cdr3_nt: TGTGCCAGCAGCGCACGACAGGGTCATGGCTACACCTTC; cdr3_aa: CASSARQGHGYTF